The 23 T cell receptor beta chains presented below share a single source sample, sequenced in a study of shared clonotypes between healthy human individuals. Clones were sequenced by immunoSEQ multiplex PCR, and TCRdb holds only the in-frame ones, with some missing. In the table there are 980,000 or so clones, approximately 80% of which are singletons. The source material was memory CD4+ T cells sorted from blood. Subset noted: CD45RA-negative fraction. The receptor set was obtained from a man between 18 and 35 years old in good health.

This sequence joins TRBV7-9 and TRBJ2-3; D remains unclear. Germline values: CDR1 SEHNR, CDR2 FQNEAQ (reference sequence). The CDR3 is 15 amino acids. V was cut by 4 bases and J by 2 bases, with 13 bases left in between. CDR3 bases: TGTGCCAGCAGCTCAAGACAAGGAAACACAGATACGCAGTATTTT. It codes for CASSSRQGNTDTQYF.

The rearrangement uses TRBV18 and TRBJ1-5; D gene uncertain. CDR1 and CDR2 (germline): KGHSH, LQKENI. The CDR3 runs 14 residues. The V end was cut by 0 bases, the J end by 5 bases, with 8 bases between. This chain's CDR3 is CASSPPRGDQPQHF. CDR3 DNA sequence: TGTGCCAGCTCACCACCTCGGGGAGATCAGCCCCAGCATTTT.

The CDR3 loop reads CASSTDRSDTQYF. CDR3 DNA sequence: TGTGCCAGCAGTACCGACAGATCAGATACGCAGTATTTT. The chain combines TRBV5-4 with TRBJ2-3, with a weak D call TRBD1 (5 bases). The CDR3 contains 13 residues. The germline V and J ends were trimmed by 5 bases and 4 bases, with 11 bases remaining between them. The germline gives CDR1 SGHNT, CDR2 YYREEE (reference sequence).

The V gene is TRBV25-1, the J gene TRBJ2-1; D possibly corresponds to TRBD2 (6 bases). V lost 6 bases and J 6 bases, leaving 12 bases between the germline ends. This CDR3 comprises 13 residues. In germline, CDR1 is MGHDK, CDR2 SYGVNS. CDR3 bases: TGTGCCAGCAGGGAGGGTGGGGGCAATGAGCAGTTCTTC. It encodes CASREGGGNEQFF. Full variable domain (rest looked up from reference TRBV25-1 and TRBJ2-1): EADIYQTPRYLVIGTGKKITLECSQTMGHDKMYWYQQDPGMELHLIHYSYGVNSTEKGDLSSESTVSRIRTEHFPLTLESARPSHTSQYLCASREGGGNEQFFGPGTRLTVL.

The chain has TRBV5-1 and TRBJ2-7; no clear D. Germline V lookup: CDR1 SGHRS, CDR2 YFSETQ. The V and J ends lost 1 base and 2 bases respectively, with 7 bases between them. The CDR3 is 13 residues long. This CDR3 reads CASSLSQPYEQYF. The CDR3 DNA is TGCGCCAGCAGCTTGTCACAGCCCTACGAGCAGTACTTC. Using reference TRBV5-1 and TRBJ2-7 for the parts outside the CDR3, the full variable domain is KAGVTQTPRYLIKTRGQQVTLSCSPISGHRSVSWYQQTPGQGLQFLFEYFSETQRNKGNFPGRFSGRQFSNSRSEMNVSTLELGDSALYLCASSLSQPYEQYFGPGTRLTVT.

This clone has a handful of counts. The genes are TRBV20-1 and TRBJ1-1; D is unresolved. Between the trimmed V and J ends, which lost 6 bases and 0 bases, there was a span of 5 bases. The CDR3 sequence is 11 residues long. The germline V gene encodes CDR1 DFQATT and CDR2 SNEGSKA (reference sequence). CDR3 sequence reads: CSANMNTEAFF. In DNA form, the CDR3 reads TGCAGTGCCAATATGAACACTGAAGCTTTCTTT.

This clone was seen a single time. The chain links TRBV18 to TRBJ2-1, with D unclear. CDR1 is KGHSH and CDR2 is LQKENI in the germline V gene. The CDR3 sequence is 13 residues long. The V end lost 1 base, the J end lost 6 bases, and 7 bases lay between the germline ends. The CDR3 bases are TGTGCCAGCTCACCACGGACGGTCAATGAGCAGTTCTTC. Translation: CASSPRTVNEQFF.

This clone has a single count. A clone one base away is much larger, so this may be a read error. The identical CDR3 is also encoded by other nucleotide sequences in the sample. CDR3 DNA: TGTGCCAGCAGGAAGCAAGGCTCTGGGGCCAACGTCCTGACTTTC. Amino acid sequence: CASRKQGSGANVLTF. The chain employs TRBV6-5 and TRBJ2-6; D unclear. Trimming removed 6 bases at V and 0 bases at J, with 9 bases between. CDR1 MNHEY and CDR2 SVGAGI come from the germline V gene. There are 15 residues in the CDR3.

In nucleotides, the CDR3 is TGTGCCAGCAGCCCCCCCGGGACAGCCGTCTACAATGAGCAGTTCTTC. It is translated as CASSPPGTAVYNEQFF. The chain joins TRBV28 to TRBJ2-1; 7 bases are shared with TRBD1. Unmatched junction bases numbered 11, after V lost 6 bases and J lost 3 bases. CDR1 and CDR2 from the germline V gene are MDHEN and SYDVKM. This CDR3 has 16 residues.

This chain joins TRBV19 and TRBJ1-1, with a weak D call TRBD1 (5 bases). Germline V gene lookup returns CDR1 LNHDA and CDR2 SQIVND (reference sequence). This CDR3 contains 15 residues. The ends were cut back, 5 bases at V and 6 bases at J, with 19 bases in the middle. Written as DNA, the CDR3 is TGTGCCAGTAGTCTCTTCCCATGGGGCGGTTCTGAAGCTTTCTTT. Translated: CASSLFPWGGSEAFF. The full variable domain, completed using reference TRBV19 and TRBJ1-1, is DGGITQSPKYLFRKEGQNVTLSCEQNLNHDAMYWYRQDPGQGLRLIYYSQIVNDFQKGDIAEGYSVSREKKESFPLTVTSAQKNPTAFYLCASSLFPWGGSEAFFGQGTRLTVV.

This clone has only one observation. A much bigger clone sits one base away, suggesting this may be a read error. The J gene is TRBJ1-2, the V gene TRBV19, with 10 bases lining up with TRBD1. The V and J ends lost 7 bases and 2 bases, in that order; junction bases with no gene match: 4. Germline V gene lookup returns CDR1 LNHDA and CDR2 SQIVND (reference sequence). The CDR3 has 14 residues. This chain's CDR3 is CASTPGQGNYGYTF. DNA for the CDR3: TGTGCCAGTACTCCGGGACAGGGGAACTATGGCTACACCTTC.

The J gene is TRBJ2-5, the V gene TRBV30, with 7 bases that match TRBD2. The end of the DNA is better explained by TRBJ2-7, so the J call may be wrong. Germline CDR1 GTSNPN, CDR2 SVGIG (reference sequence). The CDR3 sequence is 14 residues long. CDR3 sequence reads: CAWSVRGVSYEQYF. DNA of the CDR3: TGTGCCTGGAGTGTACGGGGGGTATCCTACGAGCAGTACTTC.

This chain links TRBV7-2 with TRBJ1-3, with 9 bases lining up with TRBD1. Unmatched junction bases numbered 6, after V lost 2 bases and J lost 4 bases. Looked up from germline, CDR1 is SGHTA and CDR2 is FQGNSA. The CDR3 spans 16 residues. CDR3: CASSLSGQGSGNTIYF. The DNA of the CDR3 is TGTGCCAGCAGCTTATCCGGACAGGGGTCGGGAAACACCATATATTTT.

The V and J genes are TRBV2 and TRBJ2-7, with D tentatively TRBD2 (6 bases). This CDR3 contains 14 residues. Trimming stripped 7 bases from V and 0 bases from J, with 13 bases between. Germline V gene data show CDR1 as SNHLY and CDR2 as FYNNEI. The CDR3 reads CASTRGVFSYEQYF. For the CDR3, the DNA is TGTGCCAGCACGCGCGGGGTCTTCTCCTACGAGCAGTACTTC.

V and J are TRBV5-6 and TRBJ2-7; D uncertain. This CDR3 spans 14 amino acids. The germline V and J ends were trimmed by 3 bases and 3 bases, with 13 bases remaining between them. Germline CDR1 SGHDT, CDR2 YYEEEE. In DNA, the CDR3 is TGTGCCAGCAGCTGGGGAACGGTAAACTACGAGCAGTACTTC. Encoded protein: CASSWGTVNYEQYF.

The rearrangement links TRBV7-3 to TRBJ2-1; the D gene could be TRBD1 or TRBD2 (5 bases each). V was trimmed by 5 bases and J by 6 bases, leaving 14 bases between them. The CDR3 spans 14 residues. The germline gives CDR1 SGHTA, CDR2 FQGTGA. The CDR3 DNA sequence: TGTGCCAGCAGCAAACCCGGGACCCCCAATGAGCAGTTCTTC. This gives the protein CASSKPGTPNEQFF.

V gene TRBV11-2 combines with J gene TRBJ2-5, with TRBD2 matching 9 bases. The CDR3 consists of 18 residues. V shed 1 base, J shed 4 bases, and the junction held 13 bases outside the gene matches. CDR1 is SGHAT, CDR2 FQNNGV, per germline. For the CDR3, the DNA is TGTGCCAGCAGCTTAGGGGGGCCTGGCGGGAGGGCCGGAGAGACCCAGTACTTC. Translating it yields CASSLGGPGGRAGETQYF. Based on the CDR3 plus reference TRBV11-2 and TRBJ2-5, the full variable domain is EAGVAQSPRYKIIEKRQSVAFWCNPISGHATLYWYQQILGQGPKLLIQFQNNGVVDDSQLPKDRFSAERLKGVDSTLKIQPAKLEDSAVYLCASSLGGPGGRAGETQYFGPGTRLLVL.

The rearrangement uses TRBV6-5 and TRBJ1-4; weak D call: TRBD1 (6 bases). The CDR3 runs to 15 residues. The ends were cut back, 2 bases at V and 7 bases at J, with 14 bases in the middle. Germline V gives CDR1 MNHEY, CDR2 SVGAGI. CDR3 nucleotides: TGTGCCAGCAGTTACCTAACAGGGTTCAGTGAAAAACTGTTTTTT. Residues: CASSYLTGFSEKLFF.

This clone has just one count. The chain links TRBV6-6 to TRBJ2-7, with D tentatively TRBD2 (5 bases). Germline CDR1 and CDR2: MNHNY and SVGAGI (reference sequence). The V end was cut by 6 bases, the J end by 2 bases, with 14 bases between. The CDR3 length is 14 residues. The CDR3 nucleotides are TGTGCCAGCAGCCTGGCGGGTTTAACCTACGAGCAGTACTTC. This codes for CASSLAGLTYEQYF.

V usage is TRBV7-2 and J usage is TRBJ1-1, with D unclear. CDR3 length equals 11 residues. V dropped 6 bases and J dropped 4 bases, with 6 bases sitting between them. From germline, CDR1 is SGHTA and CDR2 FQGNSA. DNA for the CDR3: TGTGCCAGCAGTCAGCCCACTGAAGCTTTCTTT. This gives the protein CASSQPTEAFF.

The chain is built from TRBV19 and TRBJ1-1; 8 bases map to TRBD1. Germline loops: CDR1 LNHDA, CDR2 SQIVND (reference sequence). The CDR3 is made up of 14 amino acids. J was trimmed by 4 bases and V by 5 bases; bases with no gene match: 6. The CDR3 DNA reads TGTGCCAGTAGTCTTGGGACAGGAAGCACTGAAGCTTTCTTT. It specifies CASSLGTGSTEAFF.

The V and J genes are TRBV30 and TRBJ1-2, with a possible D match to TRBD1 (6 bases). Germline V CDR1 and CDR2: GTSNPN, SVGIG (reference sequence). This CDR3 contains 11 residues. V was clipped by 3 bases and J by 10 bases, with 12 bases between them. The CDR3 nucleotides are TGTGCCTGGAGCGCCGGACAGACCTACACCTTC. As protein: CAWSAGQTYTF.

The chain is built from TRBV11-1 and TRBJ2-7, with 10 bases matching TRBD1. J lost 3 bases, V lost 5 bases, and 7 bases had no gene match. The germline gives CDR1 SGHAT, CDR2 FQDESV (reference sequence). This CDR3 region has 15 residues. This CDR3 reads CASSPRDRGYYEQYF. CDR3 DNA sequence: TGTGCCAGCAGCCCCAGGGACAGGGGTTACTACGAGCAGTACTTC.